This entry features one T cell receptor (beta chain) sequence. The CDR3 consists of 15 residues. Deletions cut 0 bases from V and 7 bases from J, with 13 bases between. Germline values: CDR1 LGHNA, CDR2 YSLEER. The sample originates from a study of blood T cell repertoires in COVID-19. Original handling: Amplification of reference gene primers provided the estimated nucleated cell counts. Here immunoSEQ multiplex PCR was the method, and the copy in TCRdb shows in-frame clones only, minus some. From that table come the V and J calls and clone size; the DNA was used to work out D and trimming. The sample lists 150,000 to 200,000 clones; approximately 80% were seen once. Residents of about two dozen US areas, aged about 18 to 89 years, made up the participants. In Cohort 3, a recovered donor had either two negative PCRs, clearance, or symptom resolution.

This clonotype was obtained from a man aged 45 to 65 who had recovered from COVID-19. This chain uses TRBV4-3 with TRBJ2-1; D perhaps matches TRBD2 (6 bases). The sequencing input was PBMCs or T cells enriched from blood (not recorded which). In DNA form, the CDR3 reads TGCGCCAGCAGCCAAGACAGGACGGGGGAGAATGAGCAGTTCTTC. Amino acid sequence: CASSQDRTGENEQFF.